This record concerns one TCR beta chain sequence. This entry belongs to a study of CD8 T cells in Susac syndrome. An amount of RNA that ranged from roughly 0.5 to 1 ug was reverse transcribed with random hexamers. TCRdb fed the immunoSEQ multiplex PCR reads into MiXCR, producing one record per CDR3 protein. This sample has 150,000 to 200,000 distinct CDR3 sequences, with around 95% found just once. Looked up from germline, CDR1 is SGHRS and CDR2 is YFSETQ. The CDR3 sequence is 17 residues long. The V gene lost 1 base and the J gene lost 0 bases, with 15 bases spanning the gap. Sequencing was performed on CD4+ T cells from PBMCs. This sequence joins TRBV5-1 and TRBJ2-3; the D call may be TRBD1 or TRBD2 (5 bases each). The sequence was obtained from a human donor with multiple sclerosis. The CDR3 loop reads CASSLLGTLSSTDTQYF. In DNA, the CDR3 is TGCGCCAGCAGCTTGTTGGGGACCCTCTCTAGCACAGATACGCAGTATTTT. Looking up the rest from reference TRBV5-1 and TRBJ2-3 gives the full variable domain: KAGVTQTPRYLIKTRGQQVTLSCSPISGHRSVSWYQQTPGQGLQFLFEYFSETQRNKGNFPGRFSGRQFSNSRSEMNVSTLELGDSALYLCASSLLGTLSSTDTQYFGPGTRLTVL.